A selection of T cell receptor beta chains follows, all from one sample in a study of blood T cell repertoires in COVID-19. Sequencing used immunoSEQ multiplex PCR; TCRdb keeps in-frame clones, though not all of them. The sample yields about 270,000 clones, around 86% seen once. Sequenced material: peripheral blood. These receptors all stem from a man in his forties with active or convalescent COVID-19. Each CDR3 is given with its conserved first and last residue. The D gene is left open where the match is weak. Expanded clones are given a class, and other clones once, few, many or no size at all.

TGTGCCAGCAGCTCATATTTACTAGCGGGAGATGAGCAGTTCTTC	CASSSYLLAGDEQFF	TRBV5-4	TRBJ2-1	.	TRBD2
TGTGCCAGCAGCCAAGTCATCCACCCTAGCGGGGGGGTCCTTGGGGCCAACGTCCTGACTTTC	CASSQVIHPSGGVLGANVLTF	TRBV3-1/TRBV3-2	TRBJ2-6	.	TRBD2
TGTGCCAGCAGTGACTCGGCCAGGGCATATGGCTACACCTTC	CASSDSARAYGYTF	TRBV6-5	TRBJ1-2	.	.
TGTGCCAGCAGTTCCCAGACTAGACGATACACAGATACGCAGTATTTT	CASSSQTRRYTDTQYF	TRBV27	TRBJ2-3	.	.
TGTGCCAGTAGTATAGCGGGGTATGGTGAGCAGTTCTTC	CASSIAGYGEQFF	TRBV19	TRBJ2-1	.	.
TGTGCCAGCAGATCGGGGGGACTAGCGGGGGTCACAGATACGCAGTATTTT	CASRSGGLAGVTDTQYF	TRBV5-4	TRBJ2-3	.	TRBD2
TGTGCCAGCAGTTTCCAGAACTATGGCTACACCTTC	CASSFQNYGYTF	TRBV28	TRBJ1-2	.	.
TGTGCCACCAGCCCCTTGTCAGGGGCTTTCGAGCAGTACTTC	CATSPLSGAFEQYF	TRBV15	TRBJ2-7	.	.
TGTGCCAGCAGCCACAGGGAAAGGGGGTTATACGAGCAGTACTTC	CASSHRERGLYEQYF	TRBV3-1/TRBV3-2	TRBJ2-7	.	.
TGCGCCAGCAGCTCGGAGCGGGTCCACGGGGGGGTTAGTAATGAGCAGTTCTTC	CASSSERVHGGVSNEQFF	TRBV5-1	TRBJ2-1	few	TRBD2
TGTGCCACCAGCATGAGACTAGCCGACAGCATCTACGAGCAGTACTTC	CATSMRLADSIYEQYF	TRBV15	TRBJ2-7	.	TRBD2
TGCGCCAGCAGCCCCCTCGCCGACAGTTGGGACTATGGCTACACCTTC	CASSPLADSWDYGYTF	TRBV4-1	TRBJ1-2	.	.
TGTGCCAGCAGCCGACTGGTTAGCAGTGCGGAGACCCAGTACTTC	CASSRLVSSAETQYF	TRBV11-2	TRBJ2-5	.	.
TGCGCCAGCAGCCCTGGGAGAGGCAGGAGATCTAACTGGGACTATGGCTACACCTTC	CASSPGRGRRSNWDYGYTF	TRBV5-1	TRBJ1-2	.	.
TGTGCCACCAGCAGAGATCAGGGGGCTGGAAACACCATATATTTT	CATSRDQGAGNTIYF	TRBV15	TRBJ1-3	.	TRBD1
TGTGCCAGCAGGGGGGGAAGGGGCCGCTATAATTCACCCCTCCACTTT	CASRGGRGRYNSPLHF	TRBV27	TRBJ1-6	.	.
TGTGCCAGCACCGTCGGGGGACTGAATGAGCAGTTCTTC	CASTVGGLNEQFF	TRBV12-3/TRBV12-4	TRBJ2-1	.	.
TGTGCCAGCAGTTACGACAGGGGCGACACCGGGGAGCTGTTTTTT	CASSYDRGDTGELFF	TRBV6-6	TRBJ2-2	few	TRBD1
TGCGCCACTTCGACAGGCCTGAACACTGAAGCTTTCTTT	CATSTGLNTEAFF	TRBV5-1	TRBJ1-1	once	.
TGTGCCAGCCCAACATCCCAGGGCCCTGGAAACACCATATATTTT	CASPTSQGPGNTIYF	TRBV18	TRBJ1-3	.	.
TGTGCCACCAGTGGTCGGGACAGGGTACAGCCCCAGCATTTT	CATSGRDRVQPQHF	TRBV24-1	TRBJ1-5	.	TRBD1
TGTGCCAGCAGTACCGGGACAGGGAAAGAGACCCAGTACTTC	CASSTGTGKETQYF	TRBV2	TRBJ2-5	.	TRBD1
TGTGCCATCACTGCGGGAGGGCAAGAGACCCAGTACTTC	CAITAGGQETQYF	TRBV10-3	TRBJ2-5	.	TRBD2
TGTGCCACCAGTGATTGGGCAGGGAAAGGCTACACCTTC	CATSDWAGKGYTF	TRBV24-1	TRBJ1-2	.	.
TGTGCCAGCAGCTTAGGACTTGCTACCGGGGAGCTGTTTTTT	CASSLGLATGELFF	TRBV7-2	TRBJ2-2	.	.
TGTGCCAGCAGCTTAGGGGCGACAGGAGGTCAGGAGACCCAGTACTTC	CASSLGATGGQETQYF	TRBV7-6	TRBJ2-5	.	.
TGCGCCAGCAGCTCGAGCTCCTACGAGCAGTACTTC	CASSSSSYEQYF	TRBV5-1	TRBJ2-7	few	.
TGTGCCTGGAGTGTAGATGCTAGCGGGAGCAGCTCCTACGAGCAGTACTTC	CAWSVDASGSSSYEQYF	TRBV30	TRBJ2-7	.	TRBD2
TGTGCCAGCTCGCCCCAACTAGTGAGGACCAATGAGCAGTTCTTC	CASSPQLVRTNEQFF	TRBV2	TRBJ2-1	.	.